Listed here are 21 T cell receptor beta chains from one sample, sequenced in a study of cytomegalovirus exposure and HLA in healthy donors. The table came from immunoSEQ multiplex PCR; TCRdb's copy has only in-frame clones and leaves some out. The profile shows some 170,000 clones, roughly nine tenths of them singletons. Sequencing used PBMCs. The receptors stem from a man aged 18 to 29 in good health and CMV-seropositive.

This rearrangement joins TRBV5-4 to TRBJ2-5; 9 bases fit TRBD2. J gave up 2 bases and V 5 bases, and 4 bases lay outside the gene matches. This CDR3 is 14 amino acids long. Germline V gives CDR1 SGHNT, CDR2 YYREEE (reference sequence). CDR3 in amino acids: CASSRTSVQETQYF. CDR3 DNA sequence: TGTGCCAGCAGTCGGACTAGCGTACAAGAGACCCAGTACTTC. Based on the CDR3 plus reference TRBV5-4 and TRBJ2-5, the full variable domain is ETGVTQSPTHLIKTRGQQVTLRCSSQSGHNTVSWYQQALGQGPQFIFQYYREEENGRGNFPPRFSGLQFPNYSSELNVNALELDDSALYLCASSRTSVQETQYFGPGTRLLVL.

The chain has TRBV10-3 and TRBJ1-5; D perhaps matches TRBD1 (5 bases). From germline, CDR1 is ENHRY and CDR2 SYGVKD. V lost 0 bases to trimming and J lost 6 bases, with 9 bases between them. The CDR3 consists of 14 residues. The chain's CDR3 is CAISESVTAQPQHF. CDR3 coding DNA: TGTGCCATCAGTGAGTCAGTGACAGCTCAGCCCCAGCATTTT.

This sequence joins TRBV18 and TRBJ1-2, with 7 bases lining up with TRBD1. J gave up 4 bases and V 3 bases, and 5 bases lay outside the gene matches. Germline CDR1 reads KGHSH; CDR2 reads LQKENI. There are 14 residues in the CDR3. CDR3 DNA sequence: TGTGCCAGCTCACCCTCAGGGGGGAGCTATGGCTACACCTTC. It is translated as CASSPSGGSYGYTF.

The chain is built from TRBV5-5 and TRBJ1-1; no clear D gene. Between the trimmed V and J ends, which lost 2 bases and 3 bases, there was a span of 11 bases. Germline CDR1 and CDR2: SGHKS and YYEKEE (reference sequence). The CDR3 loop spans 14 amino acids. The CDR3 nucleotides are TGTGCCAGCAGCTTCCTTCCGGAGGACACTGAAGCTTTCTTT. Its translation: CASSFLPEDTEAFF.

This chain connects TRBV6-1 to TRBJ2-1, with TRBD2 matching over 8 bases. Germline CDR1 reads MNHNS; CDR2 reads SASEGT. Unmatched junction bases numbered 5, after V lost 0 bases and J lost 10 bases. The CDR3 runs 14 residues. The CDR3 DNA is TGTGCCAGCAGTGAAGCCGGGACTAGTTTGGAGCAGTTCTTC. Amino acid sequence: CASSEAGTSLEQFF.

This chain links TRBV2 with TRBJ1-1; D perhaps matches TRBD1 (6 bases). The CDR3 extends over 13 amino acids. The V gene lost 9 bases and the J gene lost 1 base, with 12 bases spanning the gap. CDR1 is SNHLY and CDR2 is FYNNEI in the germline V gene. CDR3 sequence reads: CARSQGTNTEAFF. DNA for the CDR3: TGTGCCAGGTCACAGGGTACGAACACTGAAGCTTTCTTT. Supplemented by reference TRBV2 and TRBJ1-1, the full variable domain reads EPEVTQTPSHQVTQMGQEVILRCVPISNHLYFYWYRQILGQKVEFLVSFYNNEISEKSEIFDDQFSVERPDGSNFTLKIRSTKLEDSAMYFCARSQGTNTEAFFGQGTRLTVV.

J is TRBJ1-2 and V is TRBV11-2; maybe TRBD1 (6 bases). The germline gives CDR1 SGHAT, CDR2 FQNNGV. Trimming cost V 3 bases and J 7 bases, with 12 bases left between them. The CDR3 covers 13 residues. The CDR3 region is CASSFGGAGGYTF. The DNA for the CDR3 is TGTGCCAGCAGCTTCGGGGGGGCAGGTGGCTACACCTTC.

This chain links TRBV5-8 with TRBJ2-7; 9 nucleotides agree with TRBD2. Germline CDR1 is SGHTS and CDR2 is YDEGEE. The CDR3 has 14 residues. The V segment lost 4 bases and the J segment 0 bases; nucleotides outside the gene matches: 2. The CDR3 region is CASSLAGISYEQYF. In nucleotides, the CDR3 is TGTGCCAGCAGCCTAGCGGGAATCTCCTACGAGCAGTACTTC.

V usage is TRBV7-9 and J usage is TRBJ2-7; D gene unclear. V shed 0 bases and J shed 7 bases, with 13 bases lying between them. The CDR3 has 14 residues. Germline V gene lookup returns CDR1 SEHNR and CDR2 FQNEAQ (reference sequence). The CDR3 DNA reads TGTGCCAGCAGCTTAGCGTATCCCGGAGATGAGCAGTACTTC. Encoded protein: CASSLAYPGDEQYF.

V and J are TRBV7-9 and TRBJ2-1, with 14 bases lining up with TRBD2. Losses at the gene ends were 6 bases for V and 5 bases for J; bases not matched to a gene: 9. CDR3 length: 17 residues. Per the germline V gene, CDR1 is SEHNR and CDR2 is FQNEAQ (reference sequence). DNA of the CDR3: TGTGCCAGCAGTCGGACTAGCGGGAGGCTCCGTAACAATGAGCAGTTCTTC. Translation gives CASSRTSGRLRNNEQFF.

The chain is built from TRBV9 and TRBJ2-1, with a possible D match to TRBD1 (5 bases). The CDR3 is made up of 18 amino acids. Looked up from germline, CDR1 is SGDLS and CDR2 is YYNGEE. V lost 1 base and J lost 7, with 24 bases in between. DNA for the CDR3: TGTGCCAGCAGCGTAAGGGCCAGCCCGTTAGGGGATTGGAATGAGCAGTTCTTC. The encoded protein is CASSVRASPLGDWNEQFF.

This chain joins TRBV25-1 and TRBJ1-2; tentatively, D is TRBD1 (6 bases). The CDR3 is 15 amino acids. The V end lost 4 bases, the J end lost 3 bases, and 15 bases lay between the germline ends. Germline CDR1 MGHDK, CDR2 SYGVNS. The CDR3 sequence is CASSVSGGVDYGYTF. DNA of the CDR3: TGTGCCAGCAGTGTAAGCGGGGGCGTGGACTATGGCTACACCTTC.

V and J are TRBV5-1 and TRBJ1-1; D unclear. The V and J ends lost 0 bases and 6 bases respectively, with 18 bases between them. The length of the CDR3 is 16 residues. Germline CDR1 reads SGHRS; CDR2 reads YFSETQ. The DNA of the CDR3 is TGCGCCAGCAGCTTGGGACGGCGGGCGGTACCGGCTGAAGCTTTCTTT. Residues: CASSLGRRAVPAEAFF. Full variable domain (missing parts from reference TRBV5-1 and TRBJ1-1): KAGVTQTPRYLIKTRGQQVTLSCSPISGHRSVSWYQQTPGQGLQFLFEYFSETQRNKGNFPGRFSGRQFSNSRSEMNVSTLELGDSALYLCASSLGRRAVPAEAFFGQGTRLTVV.

The V gene is TRBV7-9, the J gene TRBJ2-2, with D unresolved. CDR3 length: 13 amino acids. Germline loops: CDR1 SEHNR, CDR2 FQNEAQ (reference sequence). With 8 bases removed from V and 3 bases from J, the gap between germline ends came to 10 bases. The CDR3 is CASGHDYTGELFF. The CDR3 DNA reads TGTGCCAGCGGGCATGATTACACCGGGGAGCTGTTTTTT.

This clone was found once. The genes are TRBV5-6 and TRBJ1-2; tentatively, D is TRBD1 (6 bases). Trimming cost V 0 bases and J 2 bases, with 14 bases left between them. In germline, CDR1 is SGHDT, CDR2 YYEEEE. CDR3 length: 16 amino acids. The CDR3: CASSLAGGTLNYGYTF. CDR3 DNA: TGTGCCAGCAGCTTGGCCGGGGGGACACTAAACTATGGCTACACCTTC.

The V and J genes are TRBV7-8 and TRBJ2-5; possible D gene TRBD2, 5 bases. This CDR3 comprises 15 residues. V was trimmed by 2 bases and J by 0 bases, leaving 10 bases between them. Per germline, CDR1 SGHVS and CDR2 FQNEAQ. The chain's CDR3 is CASSLFSGYQETQYF. The CDR3, as DNA: TGTGCCAGCAGCTTATTTTCGGGGTACCAAGAGACCCAGTACTTC.

The V gene is TRBV11-1, the J gene TRBJ2-1, with TRBD2 matching over 10 bases. Germline values: CDR1 SGHAT, CDR2 FQDESV (reference sequence). The CDR3 sequence is 13 residues long. The J segment lost 5 bases and the V segment lost 8 bases, leaving 3 bases of the junction unmatched. CDR3 amino acids: CASGLAGDNEQFF. In nucleotides, the CDR3 is TGTGCCAGCGGTCTAGCGGGGGACAATGAGCAGTTCTTC.

This clone was seen just once. The gene calls are TRBV10-1 and TRBJ2-1; 8 positions match TRBD2. Germline V gene lookup returns CDR1 WNHNN and CDR2 SYGVQD (reference sequence). This CDR3 has 17 amino acids. V dropped 4 bases and J dropped 4; count of bases not matched to a gene: 12. CDR3 loop: CASSGLAGSPGYNEQFF. The CDR3 DNA reads as TGCGCCAGCAGTGGGCTAGCGGGCTCCCCTGGGTACAATGAGCAGTTCTTC.

The chain is built from TRBV19 and TRBJ2-7; unclear D gene. In germline, CDR1 is LNHDA, CDR2 SQIVND (reference sequence). This CDR3 comprises 11 residues. The germline V and J ends were trimmed by 6 bases and 5 bases, with 8 bases remaining between them. Written as DNA, the CDR3 is TGTGCCAGTAGCAATTCGGACGAGCAGTACTTC. Translation: CASSNSDEQYF. Combining the CDR3 with reference TRBV19 and TRBJ2-7 gives the whole variable domain DGGITQSPKYLFRKEGQNVTLSCEQNLNHDAMYWYRQDPGQGLRLIYYSQIVNDFQKGDIAEGYSVSREKKESFPLTVTSAQKNPTAFYLCASSNSDEQYFGPGTRLTVT.

The chain recombines TRBV7-9 with TRBJ2-5, with 7 bases fitting TRBD1. The CDR3 has 14 amino acids. V dropped 5 bases and J dropped 4; count of bases not matched to a gene: 7. Germline V gives CDR1 SEHNR, CDR2 FQNEAQ (reference sequence). The CDR3 DNA reads as TGTGCCAGCAGCCGACAGGGCCGGGTAGAGACCCAGTACTTC. Translating it yields CASSRQGRVETQYF.

V is TRBV30 and J is TRBJ2-7; D is uncertain. The V end lost 0 bases, the J end lost 7 bases, and 16 bases lay between the germline ends. CDR1 is GTSNPN and CDR2 is SVGIG in the germline V gene (reference sequence). This CDR3 region has 14 residues. The DNA of the CDR3 is TGTGCCTGGAGTGTGCCAAAACAATTGTGGGAGCAGTACTTC. Protein: CAWSVPKQLWEQYF.